This TCR beta chain is drawn from a study of T cell changes during pregnancy in multiple sclerosis. This CDR3 region has 16 residues. V shed 3 bases and J shed 8 bases, with 17 bases lying between them. Germline-derived CDR1 and CDR2 are SGHTA and FQGNSA. The table came from immunoSEQ multiplex PCR; TCRdb's copy has only in-frame clones and leaves some out. The sample contains about 36,000 clones, about 91% of which appear only once. The chain recombines TRBV7-2 with TRBJ1-6, with D possibly TRBD1 on 5 matching bases. The TCR comes from a female donor with multiple sclerosis, enrolled in a pregnancy study. The material sequenced was CD4+ T cells from peripheral blood mononuclear cells, taken after pregnancy. The CDR3 is CASSLKWGVAHSPLHF. CDR3 nucleotide sequence: TGTGCCAGCAGCTTGAAGTGGGGGGTTGCACATTCACCCCTCCACTTT.